Given below is one T cell receptor beta chain in context. This clone was counted once. Its binding antigen is unknown. One base away there is no much larger clone; base qualities are not given. These data originate in a study of cytomegalovirus exposure and HLA in healthy donors listed by TCRdb under 2017. Regarding the complete study: According to a later analysis, one platform produced both the 120 validation repertoires and the roughly 650 repertoires of the first cohort. High-throughput TCR immunosequencing, statistical association of individual TCRs with disease status, and machine learning were combined to predict cytomegalovirus infection status. A separate validation cohort of some 130 different subjects was used in addition to the approximately 670-subject first cohort. The study aimed to test whether cataloging public T cell receptors could reveal signatures of past pathogen exposure.

Germline trimming amounts to 5 bases on V and 8 bases on J, with 11 as the count of junction bases outside the gene matches. Taken from cysteine to phenylalanine, the CDR3 has 14 residues. Of all the DNA, just the CDR3 is kept, 42 bases in frame from base 1. The germline V gene supplies CDR1 MDHEN and CDR2 SYDVKM. What the research found in general, with its limitations: In the study, 150 to 200 TCR beta chains were listed as associated with cytomegalovirus. Most TCR sequences were observed very rarely across donors, whereas some public TCRs were present in many individuals. A later analysis lacked HLA typing for the validation cohort, so it scored co-occurrence in that cohort across all 110 or so repertoires. Subsequent analysis determined that TCRs grouped into clusters in the first cohort also showed a tendency toward co-occurrence across the 120 validation repertoires, and approximately 94% of cluster scores exceeded 0. According to the authors, the approach could potentially be generalized to other disease states and immunological phenotypes. A few of the identified cytomegalovirus-associated TCR beta chains were confirmed in vitro to be specific for cytomegalovirus antigens. The classifier was reported to diagnose cytomegalovirus status with high specificity and sensitivity in both the original cohort and the validation cohort.

Libraries were made using the immunoSEQ multiplex PCR assay. Per the authors' processing: A statistical classification framework was built to diagnose cytomegalovirus status from the catalog of TCR beta chain sequences. This immuneACCESS table, as held by TCRdb, lists in-frame sequences with V and J called but not all clones. Of the missing ones, under half trace to an unresolved V gene in checked studies; the others have no known cause. V, J and clone size derive from that table, while D and trimming were established from the DNA sequence. A total of under 150,000 clones appear in this sample, about 91% of them only once. Of the sample, approximately 8.5% falls within the top ten clones. The donors were included in the validation cohort of 100 to 150 subjects, a group kept apart from the roughly 670-subject first cohort.

Sequencing was carried out using PBMCs. Recombination joined TRBV28 with TRBJ1-2; 7 nucleotides in the junction match TRBD1. This sequence originates from a woman in her late teens or twenties in good health and CMV-seropositive. The CDR3 amino acid sequence is: CASSKTGTARGYTF. In nucleotides, the sequence is TGTGCCAGCAGTAAAACTGGGACAGCTCGGGGCTACACCTTC.